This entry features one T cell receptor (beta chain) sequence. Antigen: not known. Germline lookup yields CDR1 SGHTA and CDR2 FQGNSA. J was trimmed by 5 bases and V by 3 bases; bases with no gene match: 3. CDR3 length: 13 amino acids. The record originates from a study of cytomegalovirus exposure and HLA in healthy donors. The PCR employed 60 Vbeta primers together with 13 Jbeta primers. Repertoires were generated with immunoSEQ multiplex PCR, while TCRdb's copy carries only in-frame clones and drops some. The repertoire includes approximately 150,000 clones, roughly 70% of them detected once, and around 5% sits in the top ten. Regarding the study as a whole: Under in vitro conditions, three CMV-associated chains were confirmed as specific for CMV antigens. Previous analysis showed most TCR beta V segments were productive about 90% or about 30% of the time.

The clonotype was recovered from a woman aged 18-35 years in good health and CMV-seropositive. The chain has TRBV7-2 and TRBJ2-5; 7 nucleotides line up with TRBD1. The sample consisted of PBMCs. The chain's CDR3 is CASSFTGEETQYF. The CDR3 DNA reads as TGTGCCAGCAGCTTTACAGGGGAGGAGACCCAGTACTTC.